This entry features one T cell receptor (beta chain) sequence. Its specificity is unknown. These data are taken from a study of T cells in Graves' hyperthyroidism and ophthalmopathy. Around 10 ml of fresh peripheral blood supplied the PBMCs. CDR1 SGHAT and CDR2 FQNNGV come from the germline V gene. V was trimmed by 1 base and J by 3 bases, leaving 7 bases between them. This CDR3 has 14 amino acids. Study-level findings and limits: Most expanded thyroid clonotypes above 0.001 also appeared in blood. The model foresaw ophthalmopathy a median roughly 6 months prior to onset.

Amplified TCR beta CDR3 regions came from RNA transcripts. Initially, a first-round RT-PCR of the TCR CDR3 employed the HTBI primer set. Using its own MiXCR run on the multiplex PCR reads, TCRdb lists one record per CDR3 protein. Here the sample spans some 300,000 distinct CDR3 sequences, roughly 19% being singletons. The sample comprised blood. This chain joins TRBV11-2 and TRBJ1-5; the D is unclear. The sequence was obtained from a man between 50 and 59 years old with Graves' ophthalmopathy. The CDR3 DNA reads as TGTGCCAGCAGCTTAGTCGGAATCAATCAGCCCCAGCATTTT. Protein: CASSLVGINQPQHF. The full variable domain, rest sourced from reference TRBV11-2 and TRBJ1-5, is EAGVAQSPRYKIIEKRQSVAFWCNPISGHATLYWYQQILGQGPKLLIQFQNNGVVDDSQLPKDRFSAERLKGVDSTLKIQPAKLEDSAVYLCASSLVGINQPQHFGDGTRLSIL.